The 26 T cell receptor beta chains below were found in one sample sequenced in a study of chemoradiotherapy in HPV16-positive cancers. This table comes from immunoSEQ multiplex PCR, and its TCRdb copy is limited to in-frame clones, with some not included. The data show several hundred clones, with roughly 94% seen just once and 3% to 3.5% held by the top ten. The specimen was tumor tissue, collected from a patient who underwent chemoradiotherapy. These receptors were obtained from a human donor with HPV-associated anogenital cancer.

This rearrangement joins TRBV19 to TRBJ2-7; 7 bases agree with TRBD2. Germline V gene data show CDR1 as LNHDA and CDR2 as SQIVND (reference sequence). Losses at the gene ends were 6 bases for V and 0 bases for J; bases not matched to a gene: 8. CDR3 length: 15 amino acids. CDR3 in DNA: TGTGCCAGTAGACTGTCAGCGGGGAGCTCCTACGAGCAGTACTTC. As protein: CASRLSAGSSYEQYF.

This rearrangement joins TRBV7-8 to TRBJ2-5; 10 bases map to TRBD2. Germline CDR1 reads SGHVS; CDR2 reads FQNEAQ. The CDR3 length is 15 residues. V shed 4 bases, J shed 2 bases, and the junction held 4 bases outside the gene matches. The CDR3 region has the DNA TGTGCCAGCAGCTCGGGACTAGCGCGGCAAGAGACCCAGTACTTC. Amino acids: CASSSGLARQETQYF. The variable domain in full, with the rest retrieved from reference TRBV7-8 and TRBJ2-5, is GAGVSQSPRYKVAKRGQDVALRCDPISGHVSLFWYQQALGQGPEFLTYFQNEAQLDKSGLPSDRFFAERPEGSVSTLKIQRTQQEDSAVYLCASSSGLARQETQYFGPGTRLLVL.

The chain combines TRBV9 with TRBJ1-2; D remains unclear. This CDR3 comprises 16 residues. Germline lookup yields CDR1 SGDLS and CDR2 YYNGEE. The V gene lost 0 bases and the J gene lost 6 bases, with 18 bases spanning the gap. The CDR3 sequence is CASSVGNVGSGDGYTF. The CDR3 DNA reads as TGTGCCAGCAGCGTAGGAAATGTAGGGAGTGGTGATGGCTACACCTTC.

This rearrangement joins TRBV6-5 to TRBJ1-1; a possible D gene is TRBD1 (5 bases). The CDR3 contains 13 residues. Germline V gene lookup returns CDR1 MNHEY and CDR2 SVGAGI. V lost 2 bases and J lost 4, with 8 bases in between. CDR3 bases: TGTGCCAGCAGTTACAGTAGGGGCACTGAAGCTTTCTTT. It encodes CASSYSRGTEAFF.

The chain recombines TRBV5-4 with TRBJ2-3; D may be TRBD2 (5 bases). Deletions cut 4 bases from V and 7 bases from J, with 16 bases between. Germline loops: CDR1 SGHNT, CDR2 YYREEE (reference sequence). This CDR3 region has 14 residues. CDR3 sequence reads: CASSHPNLANTQYF. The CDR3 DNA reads TGTGCCAGCAGCCATCCTAACCTAGCCAATACGCAGTATTTT. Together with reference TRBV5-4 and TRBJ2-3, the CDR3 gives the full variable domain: ETGVTQSPTHLIKTRGQQVTLRCSSQSGHNTVSWYQQALGQGPQFIFQYYREEENGRGNFPPRFSGLQFPNYSSELNVNALELDDSALYLCASSHPNLANTQYFGPGTRLTVL.

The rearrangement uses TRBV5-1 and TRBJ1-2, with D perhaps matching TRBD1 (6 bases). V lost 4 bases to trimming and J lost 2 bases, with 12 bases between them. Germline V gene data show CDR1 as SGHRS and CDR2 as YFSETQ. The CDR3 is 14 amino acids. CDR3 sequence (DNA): TGCGCCAGCAGCCCGGGGACACCGAACTATGGCTACACCTTC. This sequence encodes CASSPGTPNYGYTF.

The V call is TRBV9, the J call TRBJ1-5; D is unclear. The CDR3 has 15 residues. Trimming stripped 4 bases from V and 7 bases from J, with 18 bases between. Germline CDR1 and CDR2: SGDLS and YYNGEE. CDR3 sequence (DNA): TGTGCCAGCAGCCCAAGACAAAATCTCAGGCAGCCCCAGCATTTT. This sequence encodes CASSPRQNLRQPQHF. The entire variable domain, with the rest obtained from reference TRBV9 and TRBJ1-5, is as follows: DSGVTQTPKHLITATGQRVTLRCSPRSGDLSVYWYQQSLDQGLQFLIQYYNGEERAKGNILERFSAQQFPDLHSELNLSSLELGDSALYFCASSPRQNLRQPQHFGDGTRLSIL.

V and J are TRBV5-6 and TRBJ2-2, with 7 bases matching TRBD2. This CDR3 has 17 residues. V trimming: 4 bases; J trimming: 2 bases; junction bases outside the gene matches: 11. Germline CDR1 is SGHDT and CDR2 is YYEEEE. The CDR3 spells CASSPLWLADNTGELFF. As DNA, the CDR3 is TGTGCCAGCAGCCCGCTTTGGCTAGCGGATAACACCGGGGAGCTGTTTTTT.

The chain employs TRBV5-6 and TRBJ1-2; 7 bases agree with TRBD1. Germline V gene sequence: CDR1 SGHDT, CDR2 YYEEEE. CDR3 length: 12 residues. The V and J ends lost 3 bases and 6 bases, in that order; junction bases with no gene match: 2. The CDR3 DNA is TGTGCCAGCAGCTGGACAGGCAATGGCTACACCTTC. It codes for CASSWTGNGYTF. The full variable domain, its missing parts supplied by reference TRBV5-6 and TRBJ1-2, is DAGVTQSPTHLIKTRGQQVTLRCSPKSGHDTVSWYQQALGQGPQFIFQYYEEEERQRGNFPDRFSGHQFPNYSSELNVNALLLGDSALYLCASSWTGNGYTFGSGTRLTVV.

The chain's CDR3 is CASRLTSGGLTSSYNEQFF. The CDR3 nucleotides read TGCGCCAGCCGATTGACTAGCGGGGGGCTTACGAGCTCCTACAATGAGCAGTTCTTC. The rearrangement joins TRBV5-1 to TRBJ2-1, with 13 nucleotides matching TRBD2. V shed 7 bases and J 0 bases; nucleotides not matched to a gene: 13. The V gene's germline CDR1 is SGHRS and CDR2 YFSETQ. This CDR3 is built from 19 residues.

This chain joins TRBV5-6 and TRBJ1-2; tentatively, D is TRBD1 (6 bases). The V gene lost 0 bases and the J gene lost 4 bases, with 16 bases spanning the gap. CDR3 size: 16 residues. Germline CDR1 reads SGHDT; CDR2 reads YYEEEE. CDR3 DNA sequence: TGTGCCAGCAGCTTGGTTGACAGGCCGAAGGGCTATGGCTACACCTTC. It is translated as CASSLVDRPKGYGYTF.

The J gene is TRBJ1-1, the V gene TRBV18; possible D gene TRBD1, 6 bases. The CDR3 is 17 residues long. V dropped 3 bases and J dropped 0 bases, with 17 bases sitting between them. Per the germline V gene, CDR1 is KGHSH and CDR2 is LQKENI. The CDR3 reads CASSPGAGAGMNTEAFF. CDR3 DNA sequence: TGTGCCAGCTCACCGGGGGCCGGGGCAGGGATGAACACTGAAGCTTTCTTT.

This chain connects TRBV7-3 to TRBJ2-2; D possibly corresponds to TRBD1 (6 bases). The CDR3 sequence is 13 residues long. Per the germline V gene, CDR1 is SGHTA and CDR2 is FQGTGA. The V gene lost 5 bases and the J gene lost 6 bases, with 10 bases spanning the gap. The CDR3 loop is CASSAGQSGELFF. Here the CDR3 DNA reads TGTGCCAGCAGCGCTGGACAGTCCGGGGAGCTGTTTTTT.

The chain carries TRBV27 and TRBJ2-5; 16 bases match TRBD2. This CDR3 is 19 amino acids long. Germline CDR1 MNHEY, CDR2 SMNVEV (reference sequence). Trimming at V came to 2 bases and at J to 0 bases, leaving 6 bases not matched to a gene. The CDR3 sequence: CASSLSGTSGGAYQETQYF. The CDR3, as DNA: TGTGCCAGCAGTTTAAGCGGGACTAGCGGGGGGGCGTACCAAGAGACCCAGTACTTC.

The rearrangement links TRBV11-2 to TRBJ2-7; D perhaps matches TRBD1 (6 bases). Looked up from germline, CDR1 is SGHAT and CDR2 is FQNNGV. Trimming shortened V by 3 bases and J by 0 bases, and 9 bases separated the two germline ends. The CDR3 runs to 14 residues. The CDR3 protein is CASSFGDNSYEQYF. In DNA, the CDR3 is TGTGCCAGCAGCTTTGGGGACAACTCCTACGAGCAGTACTTC.

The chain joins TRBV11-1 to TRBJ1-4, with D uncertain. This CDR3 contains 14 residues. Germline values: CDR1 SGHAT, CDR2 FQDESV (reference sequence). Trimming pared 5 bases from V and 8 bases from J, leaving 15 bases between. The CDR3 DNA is TGTGCCAGCAGCCAAACGGAGGTTTGGGAAAAACTGTTTTTT. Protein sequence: CASSQTEVWEKLFF.

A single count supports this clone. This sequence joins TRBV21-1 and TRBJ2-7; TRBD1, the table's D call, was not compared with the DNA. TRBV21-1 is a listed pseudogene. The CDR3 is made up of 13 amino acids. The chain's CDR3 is CASSKVAPYEQYF. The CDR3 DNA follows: TGTGCCAGCAGCAAAGTGGCCCCCTACGAGCAGTACTTC.

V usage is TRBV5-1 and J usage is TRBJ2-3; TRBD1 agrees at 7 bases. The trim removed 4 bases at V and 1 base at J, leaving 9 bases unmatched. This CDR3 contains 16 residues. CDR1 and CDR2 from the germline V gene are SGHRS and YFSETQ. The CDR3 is CASSLRGRTGTDTQYF. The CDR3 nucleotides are TGCGCCAGCAGCCTAAGGGGGCGGACAGGCACAGATACGCAGTATTTT.

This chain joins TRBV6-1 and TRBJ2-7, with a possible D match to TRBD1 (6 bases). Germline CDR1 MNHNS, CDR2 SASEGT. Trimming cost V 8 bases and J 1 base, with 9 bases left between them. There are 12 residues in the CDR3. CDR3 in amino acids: CASDRNSYEQYF. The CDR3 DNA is TGTGCCAGCGACAGGAATTCCTACGAGCAGTACTTC.

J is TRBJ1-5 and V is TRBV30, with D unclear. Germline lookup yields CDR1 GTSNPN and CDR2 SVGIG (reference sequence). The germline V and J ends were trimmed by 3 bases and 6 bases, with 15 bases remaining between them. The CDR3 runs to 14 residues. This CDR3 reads CAWSGEGSAQPQHF. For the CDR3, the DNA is TGTGCCTGGAGCGGGGAGGGTAGCGCTCAGCCCCAGCATTTT.

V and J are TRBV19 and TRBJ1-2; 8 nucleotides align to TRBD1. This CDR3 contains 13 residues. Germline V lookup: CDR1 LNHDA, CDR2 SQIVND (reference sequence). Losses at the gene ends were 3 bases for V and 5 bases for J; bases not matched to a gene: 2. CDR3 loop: CASSIRTGYGYTF. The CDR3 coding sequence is TGTGCCAGTAGTATTAGGACAGGGTATGGCTACACCTTC.

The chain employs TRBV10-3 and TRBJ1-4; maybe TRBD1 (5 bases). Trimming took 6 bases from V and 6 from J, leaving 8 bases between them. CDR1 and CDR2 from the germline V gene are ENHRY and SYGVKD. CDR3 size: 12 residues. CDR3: CAIRGQDEKLFF. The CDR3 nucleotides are TGTGCCATCAGGGGGCAGGATGAAAAACTGTTTTTT.

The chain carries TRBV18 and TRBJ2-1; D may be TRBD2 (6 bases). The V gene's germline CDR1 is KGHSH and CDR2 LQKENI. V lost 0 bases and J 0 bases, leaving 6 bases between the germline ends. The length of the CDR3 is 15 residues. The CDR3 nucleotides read TGTGCCAGCTCACCACCGACTAGCTCCTACAATGAGCAGTTCTTC. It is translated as CASSPPTSSYNEQFF.

As DNA, the CDR3 is TGTGCCAGCAGCGAGACAGGGTCCTCCTACAATGAGCAGTTCTTC. Residues: CASSETGSSYNEQFF. The chain is built from TRBV6-4 and TRBJ2-1; 7 bases match TRBD1. This CDR3 has 15 amino acids. Germline V CDR1 and CDR2: MRHNA, SNTAGT. The ends lost 6 bases at V and 0 bases at J; junction bases unmatched: 5.

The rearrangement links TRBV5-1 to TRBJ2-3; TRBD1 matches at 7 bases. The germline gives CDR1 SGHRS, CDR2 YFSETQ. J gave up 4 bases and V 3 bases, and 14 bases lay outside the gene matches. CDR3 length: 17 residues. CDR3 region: CASSSGQDWTPPDTQYF. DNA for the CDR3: TGCGCCAGCAGCTCCGGACAGGACTGGACGCCGCCAGATACGCAGTATTTT.

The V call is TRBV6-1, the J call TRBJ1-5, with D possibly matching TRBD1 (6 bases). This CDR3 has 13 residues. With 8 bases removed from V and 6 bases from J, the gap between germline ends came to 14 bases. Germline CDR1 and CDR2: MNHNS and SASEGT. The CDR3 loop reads CASLQTGSQPQHF. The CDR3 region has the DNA TGTGCCAGCCTTCAGACAGGATCTCAGCCCCAGCATTTT.